The rows below give T cell receptor beta chains drawn from one sample of a study of regulatory T cells in long-lasting Graves disease. TCRdb passed the multiplex PCR reads through MiXCR, listing each CDR3 protein once. The sample lists around 430,000 distinct CDR3 sequences, about 20% occurring once. The material sequenced was peripheral blood mononuclear cells (PBMCs), taken when the disease was refractory, from a patient treated with antithyroid drugs. The receptor set was obtained from a female donor with Graves disease. Both conserved end residues are part of each CDR3. The order of the fields is D gene, V gene, CDR3 length, J gene, clone size, CDR3 DNA, CDR3 protein. The D gene is left open where the match is weak. The size field is filled for only some rows; it gives once, few, many or a size class.

.	TRBV28	14	TRBJ1-1	many	TGTGCCTCGGTCGGAGGGGGGGAGAACACTGAAGCTTTCTTT	CASVGGGENTEAFF
.	TRBV7-2	17	TRBJ2-7	many	TGTGCCAGCAGCCCCACCGCGAGGGGGGGGGCAACCTACGAGCAGTACTTC	CASSPTARGGATYEQYF
TRBD1	TRBV19	18	TRBJ1-5	.	TGTGCCAGTAGTATGATCGCTCAGCGGACAGGGGCCAATCAGCCCCAGCATTTT	CASSMIAQRTGANQPQHF
TRBD2	TRBV7-2	15	TRBJ2-5	many	TGTGCCAGCAGCTTATTCCTAGCGGGGGAAGAGACCCAGTACTTC	CASSLFLAGEETQYF
.	TRBV20-1	14	TRBJ1-3	many	TGCAGTGCTCCGGACCGGAGCTCTGGAAACACCATATATTTT	CSAPDRSSGNTIYF
.	TRBV20-1	14	TRBJ2-5	many	TGCAGTGCTAGAGATGCACAGGGCTGGAAGACCCAGTACTTC	CSARDAQGWKTQYF
TRBD1	TRBV6-2/TRBV6-3	15	TRBJ2-7	few	TGTGCCAGCAGTTACACCACAGGGGGCAGCTACGAGCAGTACTTC	CASSYTTGGSYEQYF
.	TRBV28	14	TRBJ1-1	many	TGTGCCAGCAGCCTACCTCGACACCCAAATGAAGCTTTCTTT	CASSLPRHPNEAFF
.	TRBV29-1	12	TRBJ2-2	few	TGCAGCGTGGCCAGAAGCACCGGGGAGCTGTTTTTT	CSVARSTGELFF
.	TRBV7-2	15	TRBJ2-5	.	TGTGCCAGCAGCTTAGGGGCAGGGGGGGGTCGGGGCCAGTACTTC	CASSLGAGGGRGQYF
.	TRBV28	16	TRBJ1-5	many	TGTGCCAGCAGTTTCACCCCAGGGGTAGGCAATCAGCCCCAGCATTTT	CASSFTPGVGNQPQHF
.	TRBV7-2	15	TRBJ2-5	many	TGTGCCAGCAGTCCGCGGGGCTGGACGCGAGAGACCCAGTACTTC	CASSPRGWTRETQYF
.	TRBV28	14	TRBJ2-7	many	TGTGCCAGCAGCGCCGCCGGGGCCTCCTACGAGCAGTACTTC	CASSAAGASYEQYF
.	TRBV5-6	14	TRBJ2-6	.	TGTGCCACCCGTCTAGGATCTGGGGCCAACGTCCTGACTTTC	CATRLGSGANVLTF
.	TRBV6-2/TRBV6-3	17	TRBJ2-7	many	TGTGCCAGCAGTTACGGACGACGTAGGAGTAGCTCCTACGAGCAGTACTTC	CASSYGRRRSSSYEQYF
.	TRBV24-1	13	TRBJ2-7	.	TGTGCCACCAGTGATTTTTCCGGAGGGGAGCAGTACTTC	CATSDFSGGEQYF
.	TRBV3-1	15	TRBJ2-5	.	TGTGCCAGCAGCCCTTCGGGACGGCGACAAGAGACCCAGTACTTC	CASSPSGRRQETQYF
.	TRBV28	12	TRBJ2-7	many	TGTGCCAGCAGTTCCGCAATGGTCGAGCAGTACTTC	CASSSAMVEQYF
.	TRBV20-1	14	TRBJ2-1	few	TGCAGTGCTAGAGATTCACTCCTAAGGAATGAGCAGTTCTTC	CSARDSLLRNEQFF
TRBD1	TRBV10-2	13	TRBJ1-1	.	TGCGCCACCGGACAGGGGTTCAACACTGAAGCTTTCTTT	CATGQGFNTEAFF
.	TRBV9	13	TRBJ2-5	many	TGTGCCAGCAGCGTAGGGCAAAAAGAGACCCAGTACTTC	CASSVGQKETQYF
.	TRBV7-2	16	TRBJ2-5	many	TGTGCCAGCAGCCGACGGCGGCAGGGGCTGGTGGAGACCCAGTACTTC	CASSRRRQGLVETQYF
.	TRBV19	16	TRBJ1-5	.	TGTGCCAGTAGTACCTACGGGGGGCGAAGCAATCAGCCCCAGCATTTT	CASSTYGGRSNQPQHF
.	TRBV6-1	12	TRBJ2-7	.	TGTGCCAGCAAGCAGGGGTGGAACGAGCAGTACTTC	CASKQGWNEQYF
.	TRBV6-5	12	TRBJ2-7	.	TGTGCCAGCAGTTGGGAGGATTACGAGCAGTACTTC	CASSWEDYEQYF
TRBD2	TRBV28	17	TRBJ2-1	.	TGTGCCAGCAGTTTAGCTAGCGGAGCGGGCTCCTACAATGAGCAGTTCTTC	CASSLASGAGSYNEQFF